These T cell receptor beta chains were read from a single sample in a study of metastatic and nonmetastatic thyroid tumors. Using MiXCR, TCRdb reanalyzed the PCR reads. The sample has some 10,000 clones; approximately 24% are singletons. Input material: tumor tissue. These receptors all stem from a female donor with papillary thyroid cancer or a benign thyroid nodule (not recorded which). Some clones in this sample may be carry-over from other donors' samples. Each CDR3 is given with its conserved first and last residue. D genes are given only for firm matches. Clone size is stated in some rows and not others, as once, few, many or a class when expanded.

j_call,v_call,clone_size,d_call,cdr3_aa,cdr3_nt
TRBJ1-2,TRBV19,NA,NA,CASSIAGARNYGYTF,TGTGCCAGTAGTATCGCGGGGGCGAGGAACTATGGCTACACCTTC
TRBJ2-7,TRBV2,few,NA,CASSPLDEQYF,TGTGCCAGCAGCCCCTTGGACGAGCAGTACTTC
TRBJ2-3,TRBV27,medium-sized,NA,CASRRTGVAWSTDTQYF,TGTGCCAGCAGACGAACTGGGGTGGCGTGGAGCACAGATACGCAGTATTTT
TRBJ2-7,TRBV6-1,few,TRBD2,CASSETIQGGFSSYEQYF,TGTGCCAGCAGTGAAACTATCCAGGGAGGGTTTAGCTCCTACGAGCAGTACTTC
TRBJ2-3,TRBV20-1,many,TRBD2,CSARVLAGGPHTQYF,TGCAGTGCTAGAGTATTAGCGGGAGGGCCGCATACGCAGTATTTT
TRBJ1-2,TRBV7-2,NA,NA,CASSLPQGYGYTF,TGTGCCAGCAGCTTACCGCAGGGCTATGGCTACACCTTC
TRBJ1-5,TRBV28,few,TRBD1,CASSFGTDNQPQHF,TGTGCCAGCAGTTTCGGGACAGACAATCAGCCCCAGCATTTT
TRBJ1-5,TRBV20-1,NA,NA,CSARDEIAVTLGNQPQHF,TGCAGTGCTAGAGATGAGATAGCGGTAACACTTGGAAATCAGCCCCAGCATTTT
TRBJ1-5,TRBV6-1,NA,TRBD1,CASSGDRGRNQPQHF,TGTGCCAGCAGTGGAGACAGGGGACGCAATCAGCCCCAGCATTTT
TRBJ2-1,TRBV6-2/TRBV6-3,NA,NA,CASSSTAGYNEQFF,TGTGCCAGCAGTTCAACGGCCGGTTACAATGAGCAGTTCTTC
TRBJ1-5,TRBV28,NA,NA,CASSLWFQPQHF,TGTGCCAGCAGTTTATGGTTTCAGCCCCAGCATTTT
TRBJ2-1,TRBV6-6,few,NA,CASSYRGENNEQFF,TGTGCCAGCAGTTACCGAGGGGAGAACAATGAGCAGTTCTTC
TRBJ2-1,TRBV10-3,few,TRBD2,CASRGPSGRPNEQFF,TGTGCCTCCAGGGGGCCTAGCGGGAGGCCGAATGAGCAGTTCTTC
TRBJ2-5,TRBV19,medium-sized,NA,CASSEGVGETQYF,TGTGCCAGTAGTGAAGGGGTAGGGGAGACCCAGTACTTC
TRBJ2-7,TRBV12-3/TRBV12-4,few,TRBD2,CASSPGGVEQYF,TGTGCCAGCAGTCCCGGGGGGGTCGAGCAGTACTTC
TRBJ2-1,TRBV5-1,NA,NA,CASSMGTSNEQFF,TGCGCCAGCAGCATGGGGACGTCCAATGAGCAGTTCTTC
TRBJ2-7,TRBV5-1,few,NA,CASSLSVAAYEQYF,TGCGCCAGCAGCTTGTCCGTGGCGGCCTACGAGCAGTACTTC
TRBJ1-5,TRBV28,few,NA,CASRPGQTSNQPQHF,TGTGCCAGCAGACCCGGACAGACTAGCAATCAGCCCCAGCATTTT
TRBJ1-1,TRBV27,large,NA,CASSLTGSTEAFF,TGTGCCAGCAGTTTAACAGGGTCCACTGAAGCTTTCTTT
TRBJ2-3,TRBV30,medium-sized,NA,CAWSMGTDTQYF,TGTGCCTGGAGTATGGGTACAGATACGCAGTATTTT